This T cell receptor (beta chain) emerged from a study of shared T cell receptors in the human thymus. Measured with immunoSEQ multiplex PCR; TCRdb has only the in-frame clones, and not every one. The sample shows 700,000 or so clones, 70% to 90% of them seen only once. V gave up 1 base and J gave up 0 bases, with 15 bases separating them. Germline CDR1 reads SGHAT; CDR2 reads FQNNGV. This CDR3 has 17 residues. These same records also appear under a second study, on human thymus T cells. That source notes: Resected material from corrective heart surgery provided the thymus tissue analysed. Thymic and blood repertoires seemed to favor certain V and J genes. Thymic TCR repertoires of unrelated people reportedly overlapped highly.

This chain uses TRBV11-2 with TRBJ1-2, with D maybe TRBD1 (6 bases). The TCR was taken from a girl less than two years old with a congenital heart defect. Sequenced material: thymocytes. As DNA, the CDR3 is TGTGCCAGCAGCTTAGCGAACTGGACAGCTGCTAACTATGGCTACACCTTC. Amino acids: CASSLANWTAANYGYTF.